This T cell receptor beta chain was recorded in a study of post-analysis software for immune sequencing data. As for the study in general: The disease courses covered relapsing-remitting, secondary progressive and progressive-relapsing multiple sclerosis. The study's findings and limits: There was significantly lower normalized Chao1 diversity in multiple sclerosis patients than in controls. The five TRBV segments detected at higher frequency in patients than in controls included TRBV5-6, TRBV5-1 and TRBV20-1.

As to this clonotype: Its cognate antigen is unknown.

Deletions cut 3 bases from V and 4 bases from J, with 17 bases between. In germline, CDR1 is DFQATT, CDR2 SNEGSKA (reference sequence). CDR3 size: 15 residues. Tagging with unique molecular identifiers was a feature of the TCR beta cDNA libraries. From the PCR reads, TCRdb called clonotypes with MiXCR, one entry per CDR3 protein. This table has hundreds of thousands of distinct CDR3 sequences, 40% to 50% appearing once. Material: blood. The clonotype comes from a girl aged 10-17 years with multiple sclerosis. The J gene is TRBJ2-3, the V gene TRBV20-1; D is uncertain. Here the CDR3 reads CSASLALTAADTQYF. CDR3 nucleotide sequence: TGCAGTGCTAGCCTCGCCCTGACGGCGGCAGATACGCAGTATTTT.